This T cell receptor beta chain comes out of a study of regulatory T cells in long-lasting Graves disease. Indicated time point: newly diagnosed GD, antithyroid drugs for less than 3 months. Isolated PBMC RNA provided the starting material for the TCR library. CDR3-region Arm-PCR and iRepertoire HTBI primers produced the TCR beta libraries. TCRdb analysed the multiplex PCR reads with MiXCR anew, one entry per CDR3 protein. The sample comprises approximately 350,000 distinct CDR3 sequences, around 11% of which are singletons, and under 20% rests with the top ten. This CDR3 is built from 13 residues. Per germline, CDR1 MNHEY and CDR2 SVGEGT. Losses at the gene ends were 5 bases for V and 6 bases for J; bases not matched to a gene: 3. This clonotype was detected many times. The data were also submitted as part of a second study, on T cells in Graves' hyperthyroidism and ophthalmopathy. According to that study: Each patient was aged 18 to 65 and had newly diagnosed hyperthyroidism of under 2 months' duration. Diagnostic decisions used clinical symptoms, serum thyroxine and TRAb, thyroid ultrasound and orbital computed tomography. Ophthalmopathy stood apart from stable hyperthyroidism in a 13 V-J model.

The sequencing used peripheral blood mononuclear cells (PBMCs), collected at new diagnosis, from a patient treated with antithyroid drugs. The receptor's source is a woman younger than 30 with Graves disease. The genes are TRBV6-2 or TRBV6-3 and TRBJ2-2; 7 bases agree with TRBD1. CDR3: CASSDRESGELFF. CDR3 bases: TGTGCCAGCAGTGACAGGGAGTCCGGGGAGCTGTTTTTT.